These T cell receptor beta chains were read from a single sample in a study of blood T cell repertoires in COVID-19. Profiling relied on immunoSEQ multiplex PCR, and the TCRdb table lists in-frame clones only, not all of them. The data hold about 300,000 clones, with around 89% observed a single time. The sequenced sample was PBMCs or T cells enriched from blood (not recorded which). These receptor sequences come from a woman under 30 with acute COVID-19. Each CDR3 is given with its conserved first and last residue. Fields, in order: V gene, D gene, clone size, J gene, CDR3 protein, CDR3 DNA. A D gene is named only where the DNA matches it firmly. Size values are once, few and many counts, or a class for expanded clones, and some rows have none.

>TRBV27|TRBD2|NA|TRBJ2-1
CASSLLLAGVDEQFF
TGTGCCAGCAGTTTATTACTAGCGGGAGTAGATGAGCAGTTCTTC
>TRBV21-1|NA|NA|TRBJ2-1
CASSNGGGSRWNEQFF
TGTGCCAGCAGCAACGGAGGCGGGTCAAGGTGGAATGAGCAGTTCTTC
>TRBV12-3/TRBV12-4|TRBD1|NA|TRBJ1-4
CASRQGQNEKLFF
TGTGCCAGCAGACAGGGACAGAATGAAAAACTGTTTTTT
>TRBV7-9|NA|NA|TRBJ1-6
CASSFWPNSPLHF
TGTGCCAGCAGCTTTTGGCCTAATTCACCCCTCCACTTT
>TRBV2|TRBD1|once|TRBJ2-7
CASKSRLLGTGIRGQSEQYF
TGTGCCAGCAAGTCGAGGTTATTGGGGACAGGAATCCGGGGTCAAAGCGAGCAGTACTTC
>TRBV6-5|NA|NA|TRBJ1-5
CASSSEISNQPQHF
TGTGCCAGCAGTAGCGAGATCAGCAATCAGCCCCAGCATTTT
>TRBV12-5|NA|NA|TRBJ1-3
CASGPGVSSGNTIYF
TGTGCTAGTGGTCCAGGGGTCTCCTCTGGAAACACCATATATTTT
>TRBV5-1|TRBD1|NA|TRBJ2-7
CASSPGTGTREQYF
TGCGCCAGCAGCCCCGGGACAGGGACGAGAGAGCAGTACTTC
>TRBV3-1/TRBV3-2|NA|few|TRBJ1-1
CASSSGKGTEAFF
TGTGCCAGCTCTTCAGGTAAAGGAACTGAAGCTTTCTTT
>TRBV12-5|TRBD2|NA|TRBJ2-3
CASGVAGGHTDTQYF
TGTGCTAGTGGAGTAGCGGGAGGGCACACAGATACGCAGTATTTT
>TRBV19|NA|once|TRBJ2-3
CASSIGGRTSTDTQYF
TGTGCCAGTAGTATAGGGGGCAGGACAAGCACAGATACGCAGTATTTT
>TRBV27|TRBD2|NA|TRBJ2-1
CASSISGRARNEQFF
TGTGCCAGCAGTATTAGCGGGAGGGCGAGGAATGAGCAGTTCTTC
>TRBV5-6|NA|NA|TRBJ1-6
CASSSGEINSPLHF
TGTGCCAGCAGCTCGGGTGAGATTAATTCACCCCTCCACTTT
>TRBV19|NA|once|TRBJ1-5
CASSIVGGDQPQHF
TGTGCCAGTAGTATAGTAGGGGGGGACCAGCCCCAGCATTTT
>TRBV28|NA|NA|TRBJ1-2
CASGQSHYGYTF
TGTGCCAGCGGACAAAGTCACTATGGCTACACCTTC
>TRBV27|TRBD1|NA|TRBJ1-6
CASSLGRGTLDSPLHF
TGTGCCAGCAGTTTAGGCAGGGGGACCCTGGATTCACCCCTCCACTTT
>TRBV30|TRBD1|NA|TRBJ1-5
CAWRGQNSNQPQHF
TGTGCCTGGAGGGGACAGAATAGCAATCAGCCCCAGCATTTT
>TRBV29-1|NA|once|TRBJ1-1
CSVVTGFGAFF
TGCAGCGTTGTGACAGGTTTTGGAGCTTTCTTT
>TRBV5-1|TRBD2|NA|TRBJ2-4
CASSPGLAGVGIQYF
TGCGCCAGCAGCCCCGGACTAGCGGGAGTGGGCATTCAGTACTTC
>TRBV30|TRBD2|NA|TRBJ2-5
CAWRSAGEWKTQYF
TGTGCCTGGAGGAGCGCGGGAGAGTGGAAGACCCAGTACTTC
>TRBV29-1|NA|NA|TRBJ2-3
CSAWGAGVRDTQYF
TGCAGCGCCTGGGGGGCGGGAGTGAGAGATACGCAGTATTTT
>TRBV7-3|TRBD2|once|TRBJ2-5
CASSPGTSGWETQYF
TGTGCCAGCAGCCCCGGGACTAGCGGGTGGGAGACCCAGTACTTC
>TRBV7-9|NA|NA|TRBJ1-1
CASSEGGTEAFF
TGTGCCAGCAGTGAGGGGGGGACTGAAGCTTTCTTT
>TRBV6-5|NA|NA|TRBJ2-2
CASTRPGVSGELFF
TGTGCCAGCACTCGGCCAGGGGTATCCGGGGAGCTGTTTTTT
>TRBV3-1/TRBV3-2|NA|once|TRBJ1-1
CASSQVRGGAFF
TGTGCCAGCAGCCAAGTCCGGGGGGGGGCTTTCTTT
>TRBV7-3|TRBD1|NA|TRBJ2-6
CASSLVGQGHSGANVLTF
TGTGCCAGCAGCTTAGTCGGACAGGGCCACTCTGGGGCCAACGTCCTGACTTTC
>TRBV7-9|NA|few|TRBJ2-5
CASSSSRGYQETQYF
TGTGCCAGCAGCTCGTCGCGGGGCTACCAAGAGACCCAGTACTTC
>TRBV9|NA|once|TRBJ2-1
CASSTSGVQGPYNEQFF
TGTGCCAGCAGCACTTCGGGGGTACAGGGGCCATACAATGAGCAGTTCTTC
>TRBV2|NA|NA|TRBJ2-7
CATRQAWHYEQYF
TGTGCCACCCGACAGGCCTGGCATTACGAGCAGTACTTC
>TRBV28|TRBD1|NA|TRBJ2-5
CASSLQGAGETQYF
TGTGCCAGCAGTTTACAGGGGGCAGGAGAGACCCAGTACTTC
>TRBV2|NA|NA|TRBJ1-1
CASTGGNLGTEAFF
TGTGCCAGCACGGGTGGCAACCTCGGCACTGAAGCTTTCTTT
>TRBV28|TRBD1|NA|TRBJ1-2
CASSSGTVNYGYTF
TGTGCCAGCAGTTCCGGGACAGTTAACTATGGCTACACCTTC
>TRBV7-2|TRBD2|NA|TRBJ2-7
CASSLELAGGNSYEQYF
TGTGCCAGCAGCTTAGAACTAGCGGGAGGCAACTCCTACGAGCAGTACTTC
>TRBV7-8|NA|NA|TRBJ1-2
CASNPRFREGYTF
TGTGCCAGTAACCCTCGGTTTCGGGAGGGCTACACCTTC
>TRBV7-2|TRBD1|NA|TRBJ2-7
CASSLWGTGVREQYF
TGTGCCAGCAGCTTATGGGGGACAGGGGTAAGAGAGCAGTACTTC
>TRBV7-2|NA|NA|TRBJ1-3
CASSSTEASGNTIYF
TGTGCCAGCAGCTCGACAGAAGCATCTGGAAACACCATATATTTT
>TRBV30|TRBD1|NA|TRBJ1-2
CARWGPFDVDRDYGYTF
TGTGCCCGGTGGGGGCCATTTGATGTGGACAGGGACTATGGCTACACCTTC
>TRBV27|TRBD1|NA|TRBJ2-1
CASSGDRGYNEQFF
TGTGCCAGCAGCGGGGACAGGGGCTACAATGAGCAGTTCTTC
>TRBV9|NA|NA|TRBJ1-4
CASSPEAAWDEKLFF
TGTGCCAGCAGCCCTGAGGCTGCGTGGGATGAAAAACTGTTTTTT